This TCR beta chain emerged from a study of shared clonotypes between healthy human individuals. Findings and caveats of the study: Researchers found naive subsets generally carried larger estimated richness than memory subsets.

Germline V gene data show CDR1 as SGDLS and CDR2 as YYNGEE. This CDR3 contains 15 residues. V lost 2 bases, J lost 1 base, and 12 bases lay in between. CD45RO-negative, CCR7-positively selected cells formed the naive CD8 fraction, excluding terminally differentiated effector memory CD45RA+ cells. A word on this clone: Its target is unknown.

Execution of the assay was at deep level. TCRdb's table, derived via immunoSEQ multiplex PCR, lists solely in-frame clones and lacks some. The data contain some 2.1 million clones, roughly 93% of them singletons. The specimen was naive CD8+ T cells from PBMCs. The TCR sequence derives from a man younger than 35 in good health. Some clones in this sample may be carry-over from other donors' samples. The chain uses TRBV9 and TRBJ2-5; D may be TRBD2 (6 bases). CDR3 sequence reads: CASSVIGGIQETQYF. In nucleotides, the CDR3 is TGTGCCAGCAGCGTCATTGGGGGGATCCAAGAGACCCAGTACTTC.